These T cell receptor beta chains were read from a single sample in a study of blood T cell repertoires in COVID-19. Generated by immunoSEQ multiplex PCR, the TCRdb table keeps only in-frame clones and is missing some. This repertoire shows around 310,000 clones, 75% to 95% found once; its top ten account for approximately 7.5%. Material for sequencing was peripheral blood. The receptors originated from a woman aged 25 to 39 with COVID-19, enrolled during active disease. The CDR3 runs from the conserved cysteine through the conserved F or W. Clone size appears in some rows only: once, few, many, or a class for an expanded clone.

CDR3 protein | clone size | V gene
CAYSSGPYEQYF | few | TRBV28
CASSWAGGPGEQFF | . | TRBV6-5
CASSLTSGSSYEQYF | few | TRBV11-2
CASSLRQAREKLFF | . | TRBV5-6
CASSWDREDQPQHF | few | TRBV28
CASSLGLKPGNTIYF | . | TRBV18
CASSLAGTEIYEQYF | . | TRBV7-3
CASSLDRGGGELFF | . | TRBV7-3
CASSPPTSVTGELFF | few | TRBV19
CASSESSLRTVTNEKLFF | . | TRBV25-1
CSVDRGSTGTFF | . | TRBV29-1
CSVDATSGRTDTQYF | . | TRBV29-1
CASSLLADIFIDEQFF | . | TRBV13
CASSLGTSGHNEQFF | . | TRBV5-1
CASSQDRVGSGREQYF | . | TRBV4-3
CASSPGTGGGYTF | . | TRBV4-2
CASSTSGTGGSPLHF | few | TRBV7-2
CATSDPLAGHSTVTQYF | . | TRBV24-1
CASSGRQGALEKLFF | . | TRBV5-6
CASSFRTSGTYEQYF | few | TRBV13
CASSLPSGQFNQPQHF | . | TRBV28
CASSQVGRTEAFF | . | TRBV14
CASSHRVSEQYF | . | TRBV6-5
CASRLEFAYEQYF | . | TRBV12-2
CASSAGTGGTGELFF | . | TRBV2
CASSGGGTEAFF | . | TRBV2
CASSLMGTLPIF | . | TRBV5-5
CASSLAAGGLYGYTF | . | TRBV5-1
CARSLGGKALYEQYF | . | TRBV7-5
CASSQPGWGGQTTGELFF | . | TRBV4-1
CASSLQGYGGYTF | . | TRBV28
CAIRRSSTSAMRETQYF | . | TRBV10-3
CASSEDKGATTEAFF | . | TRBV6-1
CASSRRPSGRYNEQFF | . | TRBV14
CASSLQVGGNYEQYF | . | TRBV5-1
CAWSNPRLSYNSPLHF | . | TRBV30
CASSYVSAGYTDTQYF | . | TRBV6-2/TRBV6-3
CASSQRTVNEKLFF | . | TRBV14
CAWSLRRGDTGTSGWAKNIQYF | . | TRBV30
CASPSPNQPQHF | . | TRBV19
CASRYRQGVNSPLHF | . | TRBV27
CASSPPGAPEAFF | . | TRBV7-3
CAWSPPGGGQRSGANVLTF | . | TRBV30
CASSQEGRLVRTEAFF | . | TRBV4-1
CASSEGDQPQHF | . | TRBV7-9
CASSLGAGGQETQYF | . | TRBV11-1
CATSGGGPGDSPLHF | . | TRBV24-1
CASSQPGQVTYEQYF | . | TRBV18
CASSAGTAAYEQYF | . | TRBV5-4
CASSLARGRGDTQYF | . | TRBV7-8
CASSQDHAGARGYTF | . | TRBV3-1/TRBV3-2
CASSWGTSLNEQYF | once | TRBV7-8
CASSEGREGNQPQHF | . | TRBV6-1
CASSGPLVDEQFF | . | TRBV25-1
CAKTSGKVLGADTQYF | . | TRBV2
CASSDSSDTATGELFF | . | TRBV6-4
CASSRRALDQHF | few | TRBV2
CASSLSRGAYEQYF | . | TRBV5-6
CASQRGDEQYF | . | TRBV6-5
CASTQKPGGHPYEQYF | . | TRBV23-1